Presented here are 12 T cell receptor beta chains from one specimen sequenced in a study of spatial heterogeneity in lung cancer. TCRdb re-called the 5' RACE reads with MiXCR, one entry per CDR3 protein. The sample lists about 36,000 distinct CDR3 sequences, approximately 8% seen once, with roughly a tenth in the top ten. Documented time point: blood at routine non-recurrence follow-up after resection. Material: PBMCs, obtained at follow-up. These receptor sequences come from a male donor with early-stage non-small cell lung cancer.

This clonotype was detected ten times or more. The chain combines TRBV5-1 with TRBJ2-7, with TRBD2 as a possible D gene (6 bases). The CDR3 loop spans 15 amino acids. Trimming shortened V by 2 bases and J by 2 bases, and 14 bases separated the two germline ends. CDR1 is SGHRS, CDR2 YFSETQ, per germline. CDR3 in DNA: TGCGCCAGCAGCTTAGCCCTCACGGGGGCCTACGAGCAGTACTTC. This encodes CASSLALTGAYEQYF.

The genes are TRBV29-1 and TRBJ1-1, with 8 bases fitting TRBD1. There are 13 residues in the CDR3. CDR1 SQVTM and CDR2 ANQGSEA come from the germline V gene. J was trimmed by 2 bases and V by 7 bases; bases with no gene match: 6. The DNA of the CDR3 is TGCAGCGGGGGGACAGGACTTAACACTGAAGCTTTCTTT. This sequence encodes CSGGTGLNTEAFF.

This clonotype was counted at least ten times. J is TRBJ2-2 and V is TRBV7-6; 8 nucleotides agree with TRBD2. The CDR3 length is 15 residues. V lost 4 bases, J lost 2 bases, and 3 bases stayed unmatched. Germline values: CDR1 SGHVS, CDR2 FNYEAQ. The CDR3 DNA sequence: TGTGCCAGCAGCTGGACTAGCTCAAACACCGGGGAGCTGTTTTTT. This encodes CASSWTSSNTGELFF.

This rearrangement joins TRBV6-2 or TRBV6-3 to TRBJ2-3; no clear D. V was clipped by 5 bases and J by 6 bases, with 15 bases between them. This CDR3 contains 14 residues. Germline loops: CDR1 MNHEY, CDR2 SVGEGT. CDR3 loop: CASSRKINADTQYF. DNA for the CDR3: TGTGCCAGCAGTAGGAAGATTAACGCCGATACGCAGTATTTT.

This clonotype was seen repeatedly, ten times or more. This chain links TRBV20-1 with TRBJ1-4; D call uncertain. The ends were cut back, 0 bases at V and 8 bases at J, with 4 bases in the middle. This CDR3 is built from 11 residues. Germline CDR1 reads DFQATT; CDR2 reads SNEGSKA (reference sequence). DNA for the CDR3: TGCAGTGCTAGAGAACTGGAAAAACTGTTTTTT. Amino acid sequence: CSARELEKLFF.

This clonotype has a count of ten or more. The DNA is omitted, as the CDR3 cannot be located on it reliably, and the CDR3 follows TCRdb's listing. The genes are TRBV20-1 and TRBJ1-2; the table calls TRBD1, which could not be checked here. The CDR3 length equals 14 residues, ends included. From germline, CDR1 is DFQATT and CDR2 SNEGSKA (reference sequence). This chain's CDR3 is CSARGVGPGSGDTF.

This clonotype came up many times. The chain carries TRBV10-3 and TRBJ2-3; D gene unclear. The V end lost 0 bases, the J end lost 4 bases, and 11 bases lay between the germline ends. Looked up from germline, CDR1 is ENHRY and CDR2 is SYGVKD. The CDR3 loop spans 15 amino acids. In nucleotides, the CDR3 is TGTGCCATCAGTGAGTCGATTGACGGACCAGATACGCAGTATTTT. The encoded protein is CAISESIDGPDTQYF.

This chain links TRBV7-6 with TRBJ1-1, with D perhaps TRBD1 (5 bases). The germline V gene encodes CDR1 SGHVS and CDR2 FNYEAQ. Trimming cost V 6 bases and J 0 bases, with 14 bases left between them. CDR3 length: 15 amino acids. CDR3 DNA sequence: TGTGCCAGCAGGGGGACCCGGTACATGAACACTGAAGCTTTCTTT. Translating gives CASRGTRYMNTEAFF.

This clonotype was detected many times. The chain carries TRBV19 and TRBJ2-7; 8 bases match TRBD2. Trimming took 0 bases from V and 5 from J; bases not matched to a gene: 3. This CDR3 has 14 residues. CDR1 and CDR2 (germline): LNHDA, SQIVND (reference sequence). The CDR3 here is CASSIDREGDEQYF. The CDR3 DNA is TGTGCCAGTAGTATAGATCGGGAGGGCGACGAGCAGTACTTC. Complete variable domain (other parts from reference TRBV19 and TRBJ2-7): DGGITQSPKYLFRKEGQNVTLSCEQNLNHDAMYWYRQDPGQGLRLIYYSQIVNDFQKGDIAEGYSVSREKKESFPLTVTSAQKNPTAFYLCASSIDREGDEQYFGPGTRLTVT.

The chain employs TRBV12-3 or TRBV12-4 and TRBJ2-2; 8 nucleotides match TRBD2. J gave up 2 bases and V 8 bases, and 4 bases lay outside the gene matches. This CDR3 region has 14 residues. The CDR3 coding sequence is TGTGCCAGCCCCGCGGGGGGAAACACCGGGGAGCTGTTTTTT. Translating gives CASPAGGNTGELFF.

This clonotype was detected many times. The chain carries TRBV29-1 and TRBJ2-5; unclear D gene. V dropped 2 bases and J dropped 4 bases, with 8 bases sitting between them. CDR1 SQVTM and CDR2 ANQGSEA come from the germline V gene. The CDR3 has 12 amino acids. The CDR3: CSVERQGETQYF. The CDR3 nucleotides are TGCAGCGTTGAAAGACAAGGAGAGACCCAGTACTTC.

In this sample, this clonotype turned up a few times. The V and J genes are TRBV27 and TRBJ2-7, with D unclear. This CDR3 comprises 14 residues. Trimming removed 5 bases at V and 2 bases at J, with 13 bases between. Germline assignment: CDR1 MNHEY and CDR2 SMNVEV (reference sequence). CDR3 amino acids: CASSRKEVTYEQYF. The CDR3 nucleotides are TGTGCCAGCAGTAGAAAAGAGGTAACCTACGAGCAGTACTTC.